This T cell receptor (beta chain) was identified during a study of shared clonotypes between healthy human individuals. In regard to this clone: Its antigen is not identified.

The authors ran the assay at deep level. In the authors' methods: ImmunoSEQ junction-only sequences lacked quality scores, so their filtering differed. Profiling relied on immunoSEQ multiplex PCR, and the TCRdb table lists in-frame clones only, not all of them. Clone size and the V and J calls come from that table; the DNA yielded D and trimming. The table lists about 2 million clones, approximately 95% of them singletons. Overall study findings and caveats: All-four-donor shared clonotypes had higher generation probabilities than non-shared clonotypes did. Inspection by rarefaction showed sorted-subset sequencing to be incomplete despite large depth.

The germline V gene encodes CDR1 SGHTA and CDR2 FQGTGA. The CDR3 runs 19 residues. V shed 4 bases and J 0 bases; nucleotides not matched to a gene: 11. Naive CD8 cells, CD45RO-negative and positively selected for CCR7, excluded terminally differentiated effector memory CD45RA+ cells. The sample comprised naive CD8+ T cells sorted from blood. This receptor was identified in a man between 18 and 29 years old in good health. V and J are TRBV7-3 and TRBJ2-3; 12 bases agree with TRBD1. The CDR3 spells CASSSRGTGGPQSTDTQYF. CDR3 coding DNA: TGTGCCAGCAGCTCCCGAGGGACAGGGGGCCCACAAAGCACAGATACGCAGTATTTT.